This TCR beta chain emerged from a study of human T cells and chemical hapten exposure. Note on this clonotype: The antigen is undetermined.

Broader study findings: Relative to controls, expanded TCRs formed significantly more large CDR3 similarity clusters.

MiXCR was run by TCRdb on the RACE reads, yielding one entry per CDR3 protein. The sample has about 170,000 distinct CDR3 sequences, around a quarter seen once; the top ten hold approximately 2.1%. Germline-derived CDR1 and CDR2 are SGHTA and FQGNSA. The CDR3 contains 13 residues. Trimming removed 5 bases at V and 7 bases at J, with 12 bases between. Regarding time point: patch test 3, about 24 weeks after DPC sensitization. Indicated treatment: therapeutic diphenylcyclopropenone sensitization with weekly scalp DPC. The specimen was whole blood, collected in connection with sensitization to the hapten diphenylcyclopropenone (DPC). This sequence originates from a woman between 18 and 30 years old with alopecia areata. Some clones in this sample may be carry-over from other donors' samples. The chain uses TRBV7-2 and TRBJ2-1; no clear D. CDR3 bases: TGTGCCAGCAGCACCACACTAATTAATGAGCAGTTCTTC. Its translation is CASSTTLINEQFF. Using reference TRBV7-2 and TRBJ2-1 for the parts outside the CDR3, the full variable domain is GAGVSQSPSNKVTEKGKDVELRCDPISGHTALYWYRQSLGQGLEFLIYFQGNSAPDKSGLPSDRFSAERTGGSVSTLTIQRTQQEDSAVYLCASSTTLINEQFFGPGTRLTVL.